The 24 T cell receptor beta chains given below trace back to one sample, sequenced in a study of beta chain features in type 1 diabetes. Study-wide results and limits: A moderate, significant TCRB CDR3 shortening appeared in type 1 diabetes across four CD4+ subsets.

Their recognized antigens are unknown. The entirety of the isolated RNA underwent reverse transcription, so expressed TCRB transcripts were sequenced. The data were produced by immunoSEQ multiplex PCR, yet TCRdb's version contains in-frame clones alone and is incomplete. Altogether hundreds of thousands of clones are present, about an eighth being singletons, with the ten largest covering less than 0.04%. Sequenced material: naive CD4+ T cells from blood. All receptors come from a man aged 18-30 years with type 1 diabetes.

This chain connects TRBV13 to TRBJ2-7; 16 positions agree with TRBD2. The CDR3 spans 19 residues. CDR1 and CDR2 from the germline V gene are PRHDT and FYEKMQ (reference sequence). V lost 2 bases to trimming and J lost 2 bases; unmatched junction nucleotides: 9. The CDR3 region has the DNA TGTGCCAGCAGCTTACTGGGACTAGCGGGAGGGCCCGACGCCTACGAGCAGTACTTC. Translating gives CASSLLGLAGGPDAYEQYF.

This clone has just a few counts. This rearrangement joins TRBV7-3 to TRBJ2-2; TRBD1 is a possible D gene (6 bases). V was cut by 2 bases and J by 7 bases, with 11 bases left in between. The length of the CDR3 is 14 residues. Germline CDR1 is SGHTA and CDR2 is FQGTGA. The CDR3 loop reads CASSLARGSGELFF. For the CDR3, the DNA is TGTGCCAGCAGCTTAGCCAGGGGAAGCGGGGAGCTGTTTTTT.

The chain couples TRBV11-2 to TRBJ1-4; 7 bases agree with TRBD1. This CDR3 has 15 residues. Germline assignment: CDR1 SGHAT and CDR2 FQNNGV. V dropped 5 bases and J dropped 4; count of bases not matched to a gene: 7. The CDR3 spells CASSLKGQNNEKLFF. In DNA form, the CDR3 reads TGTGCCAGCAGCCTCAAGGGACAGAATAATGAAAAACTGTTTTTT.

This clone was counted between two and nine times. The V gene is TRBV4-2, the J gene TRBJ1-1, with 8 bases aligning to TRBD1. Losses at the gene ends were 3 bases for V and 4 bases for J; bases not matched to a gene: 7. CDR3 length: 15 amino acids. Germline values: CDR1 LGHNA, CDR2 YNFKEQ. The CDR3 sequence: CASSQEITGGTEAFF. CDR3 DNA: TGTGCCAGCAGCCAGGAGATTACAGGGGGCACTGAAGCTTTCTTT.

This clone was observed a few times. This sequence joins TRBV29-1 and TRBJ2-3; 13 bases map to TRBD2. Germline CDR1 is SQVTM and CDR2 is ANQGSEA. This CDR3 has 14 amino acids. J was trimmed by 14 bases and V by 7 bases; bases with no gene match: 15. For the CDR3, the DNA is TGCAGCGCAATCCCGGGACTAGCGGGAAAGCCGCGGTATTTT. It yields the protein CSAIPGLAGKPRYF.

The V call is TRBV18, the J call TRBJ2-2, with TRBD2 identical over 10 bases. CDR3 length equals 16 residues. Trimming took 1 base from V and 2 from J; bases not matched to a gene: 1. Germline V CDR1 and CDR2: KGHSH, LQKENI. In DNA, the CDR3 is TGTGCCAGCTCACCACGGACTAGCGGTAACACCGGGGAGCTGTTTTTT. Its protein is CASSPRTSGNTGELFF.

This sequence joins TRBV28 and TRBJ2-7, with D possibly being TRBD1 (6 bases). The CDR3 covers 15 residues. Looked up from germline, CDR1 is MDHEN and CDR2 is SYDVKM. V lost 5 bases to trimming and J lost 6 bases, with 20 bases between them. The DNA for the CDR3 is TGTGCCAGCAGTCCCCACCGCCTACAGGGCCTCGAGCAGTACTTC. Residues: CASSPHRLQGLEQYF.

This rearrangement joins TRBV2 to TRBJ2-2, with 7 bases that match TRBD1. This CDR3 has 18 residues. The V gene end was trimmed by 5 bases and the J gene end by 2 bases; junction bases not matched to a gene: 14. Germline V gene sequence: CDR1 SNHLY, CDR2 FYNNEI. The CDR3 DNA is TGTGCCAGCAGTCAGACCCCTAGACAGGGAGTTAACACCGGGGAGCTGTTTTTT. This codes for CASSQTPRQGVNTGELFF.

The gene calls are TRBV27 and TRBJ2-3, with 10 bases lining up with TRBD2. CDR1 and CDR2 (germline): MNHEY, SMNVEV (reference sequence). The CDR3 is 18 residues long. V trimming: 2 bases; J trimming: 3 bases; junction bases outside the gene matches: 11. DNA of the CDR3: TGTGCCAGCAGTTTACGACCCCCCACAGCGGGAGGGACAGATACGCAGTATTTT. Translation: CASSLRPPTAGGTDTQYF.

In the case of this clone: Relative to the germline gene, one junction end is altered; a read error may explain this. This chain uses TRBV7-2 with TRBJ2-4, with a possible D match to TRBD2 (7 bases). The CDR3 consists of 14 residues. Germline V CDR1 and CDR2: SGHTA, FQGNSA. CDR3 region: CASSPIPLGGALDF. CDR3 nucleotides: TGTGCCAGCAGCCCTATCCCTTTGGGGGGGGCCTTGGACTTC.

The V call is TRBV29-1, the J call TRBJ2-1; 12 bases are shared with TRBD2. The ends lost 2 bases at V and 8 bases at J; junction bases unmatched: 7. The germline V gene has CDR1 SQVTM and CDR2 ANQGSEA. This CDR3 has 15 residues. The CDR3 nucleotides read TGCAGCGTTGAACCCGGACTAGCGGGATCAGATGAGCAGTTCTTC. This codes for CSVEPGLAGSDEQFF.

This clone appeared a few times. The chain recombines TRBV30 with TRBJ2-3, with a possible D match to TRBD2 (6 bases). Germline CDR1 is GTSNPN and CDR2 is SVGIG (reference sequence). This CDR3 is 14 amino acids long. Trimming removed 0 bases from V and 4 bases from J, with 11 bases in between. The CDR3: CAWSVGGEADTQYF. The CDR3 region has the DNA TGTGCCTGGAGTGTAGGTGGGGAGGCAGATACGCAGTATTTT. The full variable domain, rest sourced from reference TRBV30 and TRBJ2-3, is SQTIHQWPATLVQPVGSPLSLECTVEGTSNPNLYWYRQAAGRGLQLLFYSVGIGQISSEVPQNLSASRPQDRQFILSSKKLLLSDSGFYLCAWSVGGEADTQYFGPGTRLTVL.

The chain couples TRBV7-2 to TRBJ2-4; 7 nucleotides line up with TRBD1. With V trimmed by 1 base and J by 8 bases, 8 bases remained unmatched. This CDR3 contains 15 residues. The germline V gene encodes CDR1 SGHTA and CDR2 FQGNSA. The CDR3 loop reads CASSLEGGAGYIQYF. CDR3 nucleotides: TGTGCCAGCAGCTTAGAAGGGGGCGCTGGGTACATTCAGTACTTC.

This clone has more than one count but fewer than ten. The V call is TRBV4-2, the J call TRBJ2-5; TRBD2 aligns across 7 bases. This CDR3 has 13 residues. Trimming at V came to 5 bases and at J to 4 bases, leaving 4 bases not matched to a gene. CDR1 LGHNA and CDR2 YNFKEQ come from the germline V gene. CDR3 nucleotides: TGTGCCAGCAGCGTTGCTAGCGGAGAGACCCAGTACTTC. It yields the protein CASSVASGETQYF.

This clone turned up a few times. The chain couples TRBV18 to TRBJ1-2, with D uncertain. The V gene lost 0 bases and the J gene lost 10 bases, with 15 bases spanning the gap. Looked up from germline, CDR1 is KGHSH and CDR2 is LQKENI. This CDR3 comprises 14 residues. CDR3 sequence reads: CASSPPATRGDYTF. CDR3 in DNA: TGTGCCAGCTCACCACCAGCCACCCGCGGGGACTACACCTTC.

This clone was counted between two and nine times. V is TRBV6-5 and J is TRBJ2-7, with 7 bases identical to TRBD2. Losses at the gene ends were 7 bases for V and 2 bases for J; bases not matched to a gene: 11. CDR3 size: 15 residues. The germline V gene encodes CDR1 MNHEY and CDR2 SVGAGI. The chain's CDR3 is CASNLRGGSPYEQYF. The CDR3 DNA reads TGTGCCAGCAATCTACGGGGCGGGAGCCCCTACGAGCAGTACTTC.

This clone was counted a few times. The CDR3 DNA reads TGCAGCGTTTCCGATCCCGTCACCTACGAGCAGTACTTC. Amino acid sequence: CSVSDPVTYEQYF. The rearrangement links TRBV29-1 to TRBJ2-7; no firm D call. Germline V lookup: CDR1 SQVTM, CDR2 ANQGSEA. With 5 bases removed from V and 2 bases from J, the gap between germline ends came to 13 bases. The length of the CDR3 is 13 residues.

The chain recombines TRBV14 with TRBJ2-2; the D gene is possibly TRBD2 (6 bases). Trimming pared 4 bases from V and 3 bases from J, leaving 12 bases between. CDR1 and CDR2 from the germline V gene are SGHDN and FVKESK. The CDR3 sequence is 15 residues long. The CDR3 bases are TGTGCCAGCAGCCCCCTGACGGGAGACACCGGGGAGCTGTTTTTT. Translation gives CASSPLTGDTGELFF.

The rearrangement joins TRBV28 to TRBJ1-2; perhaps TRBD1 as D (6 bases). The V gene lost 5 bases and the J gene lost 8 bases, with 12 bases spanning the gap. Germline CDR1 and CDR2: MDHEN and SYDVKM. The CDR3 is 12 amino acids. CDR3 DNA sequence: TGTGCCAGCAGTGTTGGACAGTCAGGCTACACCTTC. Protein sequence: CASSVGQSGYTF.

The chain recombines TRBV7-9 with TRBJ2-6; 7 nucleotides match TRBD1. The CDR3 spans 18 residues. The trim removed 7 bases at V and 5 bases at J, leaving 17 bases unmatched. From germline, CDR1 is SEHNR and CDR2 FQNEAQ (reference sequence). CDR3 bases: TGTGCCAGCAATAAAGGGGGACAGAATCCTCTGTGGGCCAACGTCCTGACTTTC. Translated: CASNKGGQNPLWANVLTF.

This clone was found a few times. The chain couples TRBV13 to TRBJ2-7; TRBD1 matches at 9 bases. Per germline, CDR1 PRHDT and CDR2 FYEKMQ (reference sequence). CDR3 size: 15 residues. J lost 2 bases, V lost 5 bases, and 7 bases had no gene match. This CDR3 reads CASSGTGGVPYEQYF. In DNA, the CDR3 is TGTGCCAGCAGCGGAACAGGGGGCGTCCCCTACGAGCAGTACTTC.

This clone was seen only a few times. The V gene is TRBV6-1, the J gene TRBJ1-1, with D possibly matching TRBD1 (5 bases). Germline lookup yields CDR1 MNHNS and CDR2 SASEGT. The CDR3 runs 15 residues. The germline V and J ends were trimmed by 1 base and 6 bases, with 15 bases remaining between them. CDR3 loop: CASSEGVAGFAEAFF. CDR3 bases: TGTGCCAGCAGTGAAGGTGTTGCAGGGTTCGCTGAAGCTTTCTTT.

In its sample, this clone was seen a few times. V usage is TRBV5-1 and J usage is TRBJ2-7; TRBD2 matches at 12 bases. Trimming cost V 7 bases and J 0 bases; bases outside gene matches: 5. This CDR3 region has 15 residues. CDR1 is SGHRS, CDR2 YFSETQ, per germline. In DNA form, the CDR3 reads TGCGCCAGCGGACTGACTAGCGGGAGCTCCTACGAGCAGTACTTC. Protein product: CASGLTSGSSYEQYF.

This clone has a handful of counts. This rearrangement joins TRBV30 to TRBJ1-2; TRBD1 matches 9 bases. Losses at the gene ends were 4 bases for V and 8 bases for J; bases not matched to a gene: 11. The CDR3 length is 14 residues. Per germline, CDR1 GTSNPN and CDR2 SVGIG (reference sequence). The CDR3 loop is CAWMHLQGAWGYTF. CDR3 nucleotides: TGTGCCTGGATGCACCTACAGGGGGCTTGGGGCTACACCTTC. Full variable domain (outside the CDR3, taken from reference TRBV30 and TRBJ1-2): SQTIHQWPATLVQPVGSPLSLECTVEGTSNPNLYWYRQAAGRGLQLLFYSVGIGQISSEVPQNLSASRPQDRQFILSSKKLLLSDSGFYLCAWMHLQGAWGYTFGSGTRLTVV.